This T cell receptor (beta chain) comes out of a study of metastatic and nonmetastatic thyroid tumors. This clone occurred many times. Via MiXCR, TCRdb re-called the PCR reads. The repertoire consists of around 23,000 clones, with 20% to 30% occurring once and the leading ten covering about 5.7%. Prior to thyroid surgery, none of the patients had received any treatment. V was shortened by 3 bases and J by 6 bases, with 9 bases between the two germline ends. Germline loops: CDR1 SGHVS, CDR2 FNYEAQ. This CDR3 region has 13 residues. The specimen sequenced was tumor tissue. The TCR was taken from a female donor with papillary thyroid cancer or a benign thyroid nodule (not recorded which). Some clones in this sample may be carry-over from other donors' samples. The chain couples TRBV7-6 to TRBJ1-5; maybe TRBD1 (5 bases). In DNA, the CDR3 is TGTGCCAGCAGCTTGGGGGTCCGTCAGCCCCAGCATTTT. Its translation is CASSLGVRQPQHF.